This entry lists 18 T cell receptor beta chains sequenced from one sample in a study of blood T cell repertoires in COVID-19. Clones were read by immunoSEQ multiplex PCR, and TCRdb kept only the in-frame ones, dropping some. Here the sample spans fewer than 110,000 clones, about 87% being singletons. Source material: peripheral blood. The source is a human donor in a cohort sampled during active or convalescent COVID-19.

The rearrangement links TRBV5-1 to TRBJ1-1, with 10 positions matching TRBD1. The length of the CDR3 is 15 residues. After removal of 6 bases from V and 4 bases from J, the junction contained 9 bases not matched to a gene. Germline lookup yields CDR1 SGHRS and CDR2 YFSETQ. The CDR3 nucleotides are TGCGCCAGCACCGCGGGGACAGGGGTGGTCACTGAAGCTTTCTTT. It codes for CASTAGTGVVTEAFF.

This clone was counted once. J is TRBJ2-5 and V is TRBV18; D gene uncertain. V gave up 6 bases and J gave up 4 bases, with 21 bases separating them. CDR3 length equals 16 residues. Looked up from germline, CDR1 is KGHSH and CDR2 is LQKENI. CDR3 in amino acids: CASSPTTTSGGETQYF. The DNA of the CDR3 is TGTGCCAGCTCGCCCACAACCACATCCGGCGGAGAGACCCAGTACTTC.

The chain couples TRBV18 to TRBJ2-5; TRBD2 might be the D (7 bases). The CDR3 covers 14 residues. The germline gives CDR1 KGHSH, CDR2 LQKENI. V lost 2 bases and J lost 4, with 11 bases in between. As DNA, the CDR3 is TGTGCCAGCTCACCAGGGGGGGCTGGAGAGACCCAGTACTTC. Encoded protein: CASSPGGAGETQYF.

The rearrangement links TRBV10-3 to TRBJ2-5; tentative D call: TRBD2 (6 bases). The CDR3 is made up of 15 amino acids. Germline lookup yields CDR1 ENHRY and CDR2 SYGVKD. Trimming cost V 3 bases and J 5 bases, with 16 bases left between them. The CDR3 region is CAISDGAGFQETQYF. The CDR3 DNA is TGTGCCATCAGTGATGGGGCGGGGTTCCAGGAGACCCAGTACTTC.

This clone was recorded only once. The chain recombines TRBV30 with TRBJ1-4; no clear D gene. CDR1 and CDR2 from the germline V gene are GTSNPN and SVGIG (reference sequence). The CDR3 loop spans 15 amino acids. V was shortened by 2 bases and J by 3 bases, with 13 bases between the two germline ends. CDR3 in DNA: TGTGCCTGGAGTACGGGGTTGGGTTCTAATGAAAAACTGTTTTTT. It is translated as CAWSTGLGSNEKLFF.

The chain couples TRBV24-1 to TRBJ1-2; the D gene is possibly TRBD1 (6 bases). Germline V gene lookup returns CDR1 KGHDR and CDR2 SFDVKD. Trimming pared 3 bases from V and 4 bases from J, leaving 11 bases between. This CDR3 has 14 residues. Here the CDR3 DNA reads TGTGCCACCAGTGATAAGGGGGGGGTCTATGGCTACACCTTC. As protein: CATSDKGGVYGYTF.

The chain employs TRBV29-1 and TRBJ2-3, with 9 bases matching TRBD1. The CDR3 totals 13 residues. Germline values: CDR1 SQVTM, CDR2 ANQGSEA. V shed 7 bases and J 1 base; nucleotides not matched to a gene: 3. In DNA form, the CDR3 reads TGCAGCGCTCGACAGGGGGGCACAGATACGCAGTATTTT. Protein sequence: CSARQGGTDTQYF.

The gene calls are TRBV12-3 or TRBV12-4 and TRBJ1-1, with D possibly matching TRBD1 (5 bases). V was trimmed by 3 bases and J by 8 bases, leaving 10 bases between them. The CDR3 runs 12 residues. The CDR3 DNA reads TGTGCCAGCAGTTTGGGGCAGCTGGAAGCTTTCTTT. Protein product: CASSLGQLEAFF.

The V and J genes are TRBV11-2 and TRBJ2-7; a possible D gene is TRBD1 (5 bases). The V end lost 0 bases, the J end lost 4 bases, and 10 bases lay between the germline ends. Germline CDR1 reads SGHAT; CDR2 reads FQNNGV. CDR3 size: 14 residues. The CDR3 region is CASSLDRASYEQYF. The CDR3 nucleotides are TGTGCCAGCAGCTTAGACAGGGCGTCTTACGAGCAGTACTTC.

J is TRBJ1-1 and V is TRBV9; unclear D gene. The germline V and J ends were trimmed by 0 bases and 4 bases, with 13 bases remaining between them. CDR3 size: 15 residues. Germline CDR1 and CDR2: SGDLS and YYNGEE. The CDR3 spells CASSVGRGSGTEAFF. CDR3 bases: TGTGCCAGCAGCGTAGGTCGGGGATCGGGCACTGAAGCTTTCTTT.

This sequence joins TRBV11-2 and TRBJ2-1, with 10 positions matching TRBD2. The CDR3 spans 15 residues. Looked up from germline, CDR1 is SGHAT and CDR2 is FQNNGV. Germline trimming cut 3 bases from V and 6 bases from J; bases unmatched to any gene: 5. The CDR3 sequence is CASSLASGGSNEQFF. CDR3 DNA sequence: TGTGCCAGCAGCTTGGCTAGCGGGGGCAGCAATGAGCAGTTCTTC.

This chain uses TRBV11-2 with TRBJ2-1; 12 bases map to TRBD2. Germline loops: CDR1 SGHAT, CDR2 FQNNGV. V lost 1 base and J lost 4; bases outside the gene matches: 8. This CDR3 contains 18 residues. The DNA for the CDR3 is TGTGCCAGCAGCTTAGTCCGGCTAGCGGGGGGGACATACAATGAGCAGTTCTTC. Protein sequence: CASSLVRLAGGTYNEQFF.

For the CDR3, the DNA is TGTGCCACCAGCAGACGCCGGACAGGGGGCAACGCCGGGGAGCTGTTTTTT. Translation: CATSRRRTGGNAGELFF. The chain combines TRBV15 with TRBJ2-2, with 11 bases that match TRBD1. Losses at the gene ends were 2 bases for V and 6 bases for J; bases not matched to a gene: 8. Germline V lookup: CDR1 LNHNV, CDR2 YYDKDF (reference sequence). The CDR3 has 17 amino acids.

In this sample, this clone turned up a few times. The V and J genes are TRBV2 and TRBJ1-1, with 9 bases identical to TRBD1. The J segment lost 11 bases and the V segment lost 6 bases, leaving 13 bases of the junction unmatched. The CDR3 totals 14 residues. Per germline, CDR1 SNHLY and CDR2 FYNNEI. The CDR3 protein is CASRGTGGAGGAFF. CDR3 coding DNA: TGTGCCAGCAGAGGAACAGGGGGCGCGGGTGGGGCTTTCTTT.

This clone was seen a few times. J is TRBJ2-1 and V is TRBV6-6; maybe TRBD2 (5 bases). The ends were cut back, 5 bases at V and 9 bases at J, with 14 bases in the middle. Germline V gene lookup returns CDR1 MNHNY and CDR2 SVGAGI (reference sequence). CDR3 size: 13 residues. In nucleotides, the CDR3 is TGTGCCAGCAGTGGGAGAGGGTTGGGTGAGCAGTTCTTC. This codes for CASSGRGLGEQFF.

The chain has TRBV5-4 and TRBJ2-1; a possible D gene is TRBD1 (5 bases). The V and J ends lost 0 bases and 11 bases respectively, with 12 bases between them. The CDR3 has 13 amino acids. Germline values: CDR1 SGHNT, CDR2 YYREEE (reference sequence). As DNA, the CDR3 is TGTGCCAGCAGCTTGGCCAAGACAGAAAAGCAGTTCTTC. It translates to CASSLAKTEKQFF.

The chain combines TRBV2 with TRBJ2-2; possible D gene TRBD2, 6 bases. Per germline, CDR1 SNHLY and CDR2 FYNNEI. The ends were cut back, 4 bases at V and 1 base at J, with 7 bases in the middle. The CDR3 covers 14 residues. CDR3 sequence: CASSGGVNTGELFF. The CDR3 coding sequence is TGTGCCAGCAGTGGGGGGGTGAACACCGGGGAGCTGTTTTTT.

The rearrangement links TRBV18 to TRBJ2-1; D possibly corresponds to TRBD1 (5 bases). V was trimmed by 4 bases and J by 5 bases, leaving 21 bases between them. The CDR3 extends over 17 amino acids. Germline assignment: CDR1 KGHSH and CDR2 LQKENI. The CDR3 sequence: CASSLAILQGSDNEQFF. For the CDR3, the DNA is TGTGCCAGCTCACTAGCTATATTGCAGGGCAGCGACAATGAGCAGTTCTTC.